What follows are 16 T cell receptor beta chains derived from one specimen sequenced in a study of T-cell memory formation after mild COVID-19. TCRdb ran MiXCR on the 5' RACE reads and lists one entry per CDR3 protein. This sample has 560,000 or so distinct CDR3 sequences, with around 16% found just once. The sequenced material came from PBMCs or a T cell subset sorted from them (not recorded which). The receptor source for this set is an adult woman who had mild COVID-19 (a few samples of this study predate the infection). Cell type and time point are not known.

This clonotype was observed many times. DNA of the CDR3: TGTGCCAGCTCATCGGGATCCCATACGCAGTATTTT. As protein: CASSSGSHTQYF. The V gene is TRBV18, the J gene TRBJ2-3; tentative D call: TRBD2 (5 bases). The length of the CDR3 is 12 residues. V shed 5 bases and J shed 7 bases, with 10 bases lying between them. From germline, CDR1 is KGHSH and CDR2 LQKENI.

This chain joins TRBV12-3 or TRBV12-4 and TRBJ2-2; D possibly uses TRBD1 or TRBD2 (5 bases each). V lost 3 bases, J lost 5 bases, and 13 bases lay in between. The CDR3 sequence is 15 residues long. The chain's CDR3 is CASSFRGERTGELFF. DNA of the CDR3: TGTGCCAGCAGTTTTCGAGGGGAACGGACCGGGGAGCTGTTTTTT.

A few counts support this clonotype. This chain connects TRBV6-2 or TRBV6-3 to TRBJ2-7, with TRBD2 matching 7 bases. Germline loops: CDR1 MNHEY, CDR2 SVGEGT. The CDR3 consists of 13 residues. Germline trimming cut 6 bases from V and 3 bases from J; bases unmatched to any gene: 5. CDR3 DNA: TGTGCCAGCAGATCAGCGGGGATCTACGAGCAGTACTTC. Translating it yields CASRSAGIYEQYF.

CDR3 amino acids: CASSSGQNKVTGELFF. The CDR3 DNA follows: TGTGCCAGCAGCTCAGGACAGAACAAAGTCACCGGGGAGCTGTTTTTT. J is TRBJ2-2 and V is TRBV7-9, with D tentatively TRBD1 (6 bases). Deletions cut 4 bases from V and 4 bases from J, with 16 bases between. The length of the CDR3 is 16 residues. Germline-derived CDR1 and CDR2 are SEHNR and FQNEAQ (reference sequence).

Written as DNA, the CDR3 is TGTGCCAGCAGCCAAGATCTAGGGTACACCGGGGAGCTGTTTTTT. Translated, it gives CASSQDLGYTGELFF. This sequence joins TRBV3-1 and TRBJ2-2; D call uncertain. Germline lookup yields CDR1 LGHDT and CDR2 YNNKEL (reference sequence). Trimming took 0 bases from V and 3 from J, leaving 8 bases between them. This CDR3 is built from 15 residues.

This clonotype was recorded many times. Here the CDR3 reads CATRTDNTGELFF. CDR3 coding DNA: TGTGCCACACGGACAGATAACACCGGGGAGCTGTTTTTT. The rearrangement joins TRBV10-3 to TRBJ2-2; D is perhaps TRBD1 (6 bases). V was cut by 10 bases and J by 2 bases, with 11 bases left in between. CDR1 is ENHRY, CDR2 SYGVKD, per germline. This CDR3 is 13 amino acids long.

The table lists this clonotype with a few counts. The J gene is TRBJ2-6, the V gene TRBV7-2; D gene uncertain. V lost 4 bases and J lost 0, with 10 bases in between. Germline V gene data show CDR1 as SGHTA and CDR2 as FQGNSA. CDR3 length: 16 amino acids. CDR3 nucleotide sequence: TGTGCCAGCAGCTCAAGACTGAGCTCTGGGGCCAACGTCCTGACTTTC. Translating it yields CASSSRLSSGANVLTF.

This clonotype came up a few times. The rearrangement joins TRBV7-9 to TRBJ1-1; TRBD1 agrees at 8 bases. After removal of 4 bases from V and 2 bases from J, the junction contained 6 bases not matched to a gene. Germline CDR1 is SEHNR and CDR2 is FQNEAQ (reference sequence). The CDR3 runs to 15 residues. The CDR3 DNA follows: TGTGCCAGCAGCTCGTTGCAGGGGGCAAACACTGAAGCTTTCTTT. Translated: CASSSLQGANTEAFF.

The chain joins TRBV24-1 to TRBJ1-5; D is perhaps TRBD1 (5 bases). Trimming took 0 bases from V and 4 from J, leaving 21 bases between them. CDR3 size: 19 residues. Germline V CDR1 and CDR2: KGHDR, SFDVKD. Here the CDR3 DNA reads TGTGCCACCAGTGATTTGTTACCAACCCGGCCAGGGCAGAATCAGCCCCAGCATTTT. Translated, it gives CATSDLLPTRPGQNQPQHF.

The J gene is TRBJ2-7, the V gene TRBV20-1; D may be TRBD2 (5 bases). CDR1 DFQATT and CDR2 SNEGSKA come from the germline V gene (reference sequence). Trimming took off 3 bases at V and 3 bases at J, with 12 bases between the two ends. The CDR3 is 13 residues long. CDR3 sequence: CSARRIGLYEQYF. The CDR3 DNA follows: TGCAGTGCTAGGAGGATTGGACTCTACGAGCAGTACTTC.

The sample holds a few counts of this clonotype. V usage is TRBV4-1 and J usage is TRBJ2-7; TRBD2 aligns across 8 bases. The CDR3 sequence is 15 residues long. CDR1 and CDR2 (germline): MGHRA, YSYEKL. Trimming took 1 base from V and 0 from J; bases not matched to a gene: 2. The CDR3 coding sequence is TGCGCCAGCAGCCAAGCGGGGGGGGGCTCCTACGAGCAGTACTTC. This sequence encodes CASSQAGGGSYEQYF.

The rearrangement links TRBV12-3 or TRBV12-4 to TRBJ1-5; TRBD1 is a possible D gene (5 bases). The CDR3 has 17 residues. V dropped 6 bases and J dropped 0 bases, with 18 bases sitting between them. As DNA, the CDR3 is TGTGCCAGCAGCGCCCCGGGGGAAGGCGTTAGCAATCAGCCCCAGCATTTT. It translates to CASSAPGEGVSNQPQHF.

This clonotype was found many times. This rearrangement joins TRBV19 to TRBJ1-1; D unresolved. The V and J ends lost 7 bases and 2 bases respectively, with 14 bases between them. The CDR3 consists of 14 residues. Germline CDR1 is LNHDA and CDR2 is SQIVND (reference sequence). Written as DNA, the CDR3 is TGTGCCAGTATAAACACGGAAGGTAACACTGAAGCTTTCTTT. Encoded protein: CASINTEGNTEAFF.

The V gene is TRBV9, the J gene TRBJ2-5; a weak D match, TRBD1 (6 bases). Germline values: CDR1 SGDLS, CDR2 YYNGEE. The CDR3 loop spans 15 amino acids. Deletions cut 2 bases from V and 0 bases from J, with 11 bases between. The CDR3 loop is CASSVGTGYQETQYF. The CDR3 nucleotides read TGTGCCAGCAGCGTGGGAACAGGGTACCAAGAGACCCAGTACTTC.

The V call is TRBV15, the J call TRBJ2-2; 9 positions match TRBD2. The CDR3 sequence is 15 residues long. V gave up 0 bases and J gave up 8 bases; unmatched junction bases: 4. Looked up from germline, CDR1 is LNHNV and CDR2 is YYDKDF (reference sequence). This CDR3 is CATSRDWTSAGELFF. CDR3 bases: TGTGCCACCAGCAGAGATTGGACTAGCGCGGGGGAGCTGTTTTTT.

This clonotype has more than one count but fewer than ten. The chain has TRBV18 and TRBJ2-7, with 7 nucleotides matching TRBD1. V gave up 3 bases and J gave up 4 bases; unmatched junction bases: 3. Germline V gives CDR1 KGHSH, CDR2 LQKENI. There are 13 residues in the CDR3. CDR3 in amino acids: CASSPSGQYEQYF. The DNA for the CDR3 is TGTGCCAGCTCACCCTCGGGACAGTACGAGCAGTACTTC.